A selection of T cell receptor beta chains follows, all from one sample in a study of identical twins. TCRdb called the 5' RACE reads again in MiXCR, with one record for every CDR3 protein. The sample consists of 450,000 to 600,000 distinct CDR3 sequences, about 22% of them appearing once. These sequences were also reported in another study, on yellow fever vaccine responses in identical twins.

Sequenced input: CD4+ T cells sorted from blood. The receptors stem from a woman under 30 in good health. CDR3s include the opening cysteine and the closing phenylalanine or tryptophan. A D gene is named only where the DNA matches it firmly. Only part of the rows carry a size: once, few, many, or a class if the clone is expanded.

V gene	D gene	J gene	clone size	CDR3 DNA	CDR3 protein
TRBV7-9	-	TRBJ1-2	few	TGTGCCAGCAGCTTAGGGGTCAGGGTTGAAGACTATGGCTACACCTTC	CASSLGVRVEDYGYTF
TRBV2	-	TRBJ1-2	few	TGTGCCAGCAGTGAGCTTGGGTCGGGCTATGGCTACACCTTC	CASSELGSGYGYTF
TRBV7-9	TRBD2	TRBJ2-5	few	TGTGCCAGCAGCTTAGGTGGCGGGGGGGCCGGCGAGACCCAGTACTTC	CASSLGGGGAGETQYF
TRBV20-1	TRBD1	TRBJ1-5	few	TGCAGTGCTAGAGAGACAGGGAACAGTCAGCCCCAGCATTTT	CSARETGNSQPQHF
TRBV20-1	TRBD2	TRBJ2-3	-	TGCAGTGCTGGAACTAGCGGGAGTAGCACAGATACGCAGTATTTT	CSAGTSGSSTDTQYF
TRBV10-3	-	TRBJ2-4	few	TGTGCCATCAGTGAATCGGGGCTACTAGCCAAAAACATTCAGTACTTC	CAISESGLLAKNIQYF
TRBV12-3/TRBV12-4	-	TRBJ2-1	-	TGTGCCAGCAGTTTCTGGGCGGGGAAGGAAAATGAGCAGTTCTTC	CASSFWAGKENEQFF
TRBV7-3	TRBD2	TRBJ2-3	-	TGTGCCAGCAGCCCGCCTGCCCAAGGACTAGCGGGAGTAGCAGATACGCAGTATTTT	CASSPPAQGLAGVADTQYF
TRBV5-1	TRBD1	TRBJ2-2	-	TGCGCCAGCAGCTTCGGACAGGGGTCCCCCGGGGAGCTGTTTTTT	CASSFGQGSPGELFF
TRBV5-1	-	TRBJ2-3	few	TGCGCCAGCAGCTTGTCCCGGGTCGGGAGCACAGATACGCAGTATTTT	CASSLSRVGSTDTQYF
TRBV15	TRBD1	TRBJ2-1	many	TGTGCCACCAGCAGGACAGGGGGTTCCAATGAGCAGTTCTTC	CATSRTGGSNEQFF
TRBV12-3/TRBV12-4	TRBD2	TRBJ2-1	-	TGTGCCAGCAGCCCAGCTAGCGGGAGGGCTCATGAGCAGTTCTTC	CASSPASGRAHEQFF
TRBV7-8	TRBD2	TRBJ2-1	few	TGTGCCAGCAGCTTAGTTCCAGGACTAGCGGGATTGGAGCAGTTCTTC	CASSLVPGLAGLEQFF
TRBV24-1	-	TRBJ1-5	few	TGTGCCACCAGTGTAACAGGAAACAATCAGCCCCAGCATTTT	CATSVTGNNQPQHF
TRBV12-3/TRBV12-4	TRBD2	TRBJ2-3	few	TGTGCCAGCAGTTTAATAGCGGGGGGCAGCACAGATACGCAGTATTTT	CASSLIAGGSTDTQYF
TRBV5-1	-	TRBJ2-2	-	TGCGCCAGCAGCCGGGATCTACGCACCGGGGAGCTGTTTTTT	CASSRDLRTGELFF
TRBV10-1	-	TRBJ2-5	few	TGCGCCAACCAGACCGTGGAGACCCAGTACTTC	CANQTVETQYF
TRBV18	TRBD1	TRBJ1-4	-	TGTGCCAGCTCGCGACAGGGGAAGGATGAAAAACTGTTTTTT	CASSRQGKDEKLFF
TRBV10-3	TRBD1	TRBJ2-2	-	TGTGCCATCAGGTCCGGGACAGGGAGCACCGGGGAGCTGTTTTTT	CAIRSGTGSTGELFF
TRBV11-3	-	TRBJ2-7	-	TGTGCCAGCAGCTTAGTCAGGGAGACCTACGAGCAGTACTTC	CASSLVRETYEQYF
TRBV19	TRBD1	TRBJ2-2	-	TGTGCCAGTAGTAACAGACAGGGAAAACTTACCGGGGAGCTGTTTTTT	CASSNRQGKLTGELFF
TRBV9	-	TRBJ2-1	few	TGTGCCAGCAGCGTAGATATCAGCTCCTACAATGAGCAGTTCTTC	CASSVDISSYNEQFF
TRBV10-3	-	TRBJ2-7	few	TGTGCCATCAGTGACCTTGGGGTGCAGTACTTC	CAISDLGVQYF
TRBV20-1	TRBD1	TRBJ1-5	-	TGCAGTGCCGGGACAGCAAATCAGCCCCAGCATTTT	CSAGTANQPQHF
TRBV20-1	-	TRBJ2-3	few	TGCAGTGCGAGGACTGGACCATACCTAAATACAGATACGCAGTATTTT	CSARTGPYLNTDTQYF
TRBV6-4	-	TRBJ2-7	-	TGTGCCAGCAGTGCGTCTACAGGGACCGAGCAGTACTTC	CASSASTGTEQYF
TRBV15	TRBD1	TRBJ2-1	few	TGTGCCACCAGCCCCGGGACAGCCTACAATGAGCAGTTCTTC	CATSPGTAYNEQFF
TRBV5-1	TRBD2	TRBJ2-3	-	TGCGCCAGCAGCCGGGCCGGGGGGGCCGCTAGCACAGATACGCAGTATTTT	CASSRAGGAASTDTQYF
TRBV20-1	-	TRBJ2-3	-	TGCAGTGCTAGAGGCCCTAGGATCACAGATACGCAGTATTTT	CSARGPRITDTQYF
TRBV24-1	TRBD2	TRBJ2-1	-	TGTGCCACCAGTGACACCAAGGCGGGGGGGGGTGAGCAGTTCTTC	CATSDTKAGGGEQFF
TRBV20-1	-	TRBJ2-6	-	TGCAGTGCTAGGTCCAGGCTTAACTCTGGGGCCAACGTCCTGACTTTC	CSARSRLNSGANVLTF
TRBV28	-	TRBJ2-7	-	TGTGCCAGCAGTTCCCCGGGGGTCTCCTACGAGCAGTACTTC	CASSSPGVSYEQYF
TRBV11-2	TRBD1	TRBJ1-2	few	TGTGCCAGCAGCTCCTCACCCCAGGGGGCTTATGGCTACACCTTC	CASSSSPQGAYGYTF
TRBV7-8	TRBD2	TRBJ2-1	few	TGTGCCAGCAGCTTAGAGACTAGCGGGACGTCCATTGAGCAGTTCTTC	CASSLETSGTSIEQFF
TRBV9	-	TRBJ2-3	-	TGTGCCAGCAGCGTAGGGGGGATAAGCACAGATACGCAGTATTTT	CASSVGGISTDTQYF
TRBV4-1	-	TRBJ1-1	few	TGCGCCAGCAGCCAAGGGGTGGTAGGGGAAGCTTTCTTT	CASSQGVVGEAFF
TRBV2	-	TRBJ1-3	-	TGTGCCAGCAGTCTCCAGGGCTTTGGAAACACCATATATTTT	CASSLQGFGNTIYF
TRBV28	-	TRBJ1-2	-	TGTGCCAGCACAAGACAGACCCTAAACTATGGCTACACCTTC	CASTRQTLNYGYTF
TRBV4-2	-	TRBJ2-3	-	TGTGCCAGCAGCCAACTTGCTCCGAGGGGCACAGATACGCAGTATTTT	CASSQLAPRGTDTQYF
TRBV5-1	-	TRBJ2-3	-	TGCGCCAGCAGCTTGGCCTCAGGCTCAACTCCAGGGACGCAGTATTTT	CASSLASGSTPGTQYF
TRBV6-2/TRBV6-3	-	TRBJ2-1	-	TGCGCCAGCAGTTACAGGCAGACCTACAATGAGCAGTTCTTC	CASSYRQTYNEQFF
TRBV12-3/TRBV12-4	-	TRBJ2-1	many	TGTGCCAGCAGTTCCCACTCGGAGAGGAATGAGCAGTTCTTC	CASSSHSERNEQFF
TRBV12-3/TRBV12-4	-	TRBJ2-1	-	TGTGCCAGCAGTCTCTACAGTAGCCGCAATGAGCAGTTCTTC	CASSLYSSRNEQFF
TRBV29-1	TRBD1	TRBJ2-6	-	TGCAGCGTTTCCGGACAGGCCGACTCTGGGGCCAACGTCCTGACTTTC	CSVSGQADSGANVLTF
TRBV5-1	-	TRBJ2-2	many	TGCGCCAGCAGCGCTGGACTGAACACCGGGGAGCTGTTTTTT	CASSAGLNTGELFF
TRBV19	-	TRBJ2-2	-	TGTGCCAGTAGTACACCGACGGTCGGGGAGCTGTTTTTT	CASSTPTVGELFF
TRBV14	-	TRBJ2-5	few	TGTGCCAGCAGCAAAAGGCGGGGGACAACAAACCAAGAGACCCAGTACTTC	CASSKRRGTTNQETQYF
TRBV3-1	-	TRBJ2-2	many	TGTGCCAGCAGCCAATCGTACTCCGGGGAGCTGTTTTTT	CASSQSYSGELFF
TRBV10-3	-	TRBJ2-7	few	TGTGCCATCAGTGAGTCGATTGGTACCTACGAGCAGTACTTC	CAISESIGTYEQYF
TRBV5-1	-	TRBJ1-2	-	TGCGCCAGCAGCTTGGCGGTCGGAGGCTACGGCTACACCTTC	CASSLAVGGYGYTF
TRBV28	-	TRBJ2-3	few	TGTGCCAGCAGCAGGGGCGGGAGTGGGAGCACAGATACGCAGTATTTT	CASSRGGSGSTDTQYF
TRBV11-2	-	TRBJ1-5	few	TGTGCCAGCAGCCCCCGGGGGCAGAGCAATCAGCCCCAGCATTTT	CASSPRGQSNQPQHF
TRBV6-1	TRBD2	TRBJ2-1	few	TGTGCCAGCAGACAACTACTAGCGGGAGGGCGGGTAATTGGCAATGAGCAGTTCTTC	CASRQLLAGGRVIGNEQFF
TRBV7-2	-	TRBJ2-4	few	TGTGCCAGCAGCCGAGGGGGGGTAGCCAAAAACATTCAGTACTTC	CASSRGGVAKNIQYF
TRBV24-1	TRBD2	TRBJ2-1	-	TGTGCCACCAGTGATCCGGGACTAGCATACAATGAGCAGTTCTTC	CATSDPGLAYNEQFF